What follows are 2 T cell receptor beta chains derived from one specimen sequenced in a study of CXCR3-negative and CXCR3-positive naive CD8 T cells. UMI-tagged TRB cDNA libraries were built via 5' RACE. TCRdb reprocessed the 5' RACE reads; each CDR3 protein has one entry and no DNA is given. The sample has 69,000 or so distinct CDR3 sequences. The material sequenced was naive CXCR3- CD8+ T cells from blood. Specified subset: CD45RO-CCR7+CD27+CD95- naive CD8+ T cells lacking CXCR3 (TNR3-). These receptor sequences come from a human donor in good health. Some clones in this sample may be carry-over from other donors' samples.

The rearrangement joins TRBV13 to TRBJ2-1; the D call from TCRdb, TRBD1, cannot be confirmed without DNA. The CDR3 contains 15 residues. Germline CDR1 PRHDT, CDR2 FYEKMQ (reference sequence). The CDR3 spells CASSLDGRGRSEQFF.

The chain couples TRBV29-1 to TRBJ2-5; as DNA is missing, the TRBD1 call by TCRdb cannot be tested. This CDR3 spans 13 amino acids. Germline CDR1 reads SQVTM; CDR2 reads ANQGSEA. The CDR3 loop is CSVEGQGMETQYF.